The clone carrying this T cell receptor beta chain turned up a few times. These data come from a study of blood T cell repertoires in COVID-19. Produced via immunoSEQ multiplex PCR; TCRdb's table is partial and in-frame only. The repertoire holds some 96,000 clones, with around nine tenths as singletons. The sequencing sample was made of peripheral blood. The clonotype comes from a man older than 75 with acute or convalescent COVID-19.

CDR3: CSASRGSSGRAEDTQYF. DNA for the CDR3: TGCAGTGCTAGTCGGGGTTCTAGCGGGAGGGCTGAAGATACGCAGTATTTT. The chain has TRBV20-1 and TRBJ2-3, with 12 bases identical to TRBD2. V shed 3 bases and J 5 bases; nucleotides not matched to a gene: 12. This CDR3 contains 17 residues. The germline V gene encodes CDR1 DFQATT and CDR2 SNEGSKA (reference sequence).